Included here is one T cell receptor beta chain sequence, with context. The sample originates from a study of blood T cell repertoires in COVID-19. Study summary: Material from acute and convalescent COVID-19 was sourced from the United States, Italy and Spain.

The authors' processing: The authors estimated nucleated cell counts from reference gene primer amplification. The repertoire was sequenced with immunoSEQ multiplex PCR; TCRdb's copy has only in-frame clones and lacks some. Clone size and the V and J calls come from that table; the DNA yielded D and trimming. The table lists about 300,000 clones, around 89% of them singletons. Germline V gene data show CDR1 as LNHDA and CDR2 as SQIVND (reference sequence). V lost 10 bases and J lost 4; bases outside the gene matches: 12. The CDR3 is made up of 16 amino acids. This rearrangement joins TRBV19 to TRBJ2-7; 14 nucleotides line up with TRBD2. The source of this sequence is a woman aged 50 to 60 with COVID-19, enrolled during active disease. Sample: peripheral blood. Written as DNA, the CDR3 is TGTGCCACTAAAAGCGGGACTAGCGGGAGTGGGTACGAGCAGTACTTC. Amino acids: CATKSGTSGSGYEQYF.